These 30 T cell receptor beta chains originate from one sample sequenced in a study of long-term antiretroviral therapy in people with HIV. Sequencing used immunoSEQ v3.0 at survey level. The data were produced by immunoSEQ multiplex PCR, yet TCRdb's version contains in-frame clones alone and is incomplete. The sample records 12,000 to 15,000 clones, roughly 90% being singletons. The source was unsorted PBMCs, collected 6.2 years after starting antiretroviral therapy. The receptor set was obtained from a man aged 35-49 years with HIV.

The chain couples TRBV7-8 to TRBJ2-7; TRBD1 agrees at 7 bases. Germline CDR1 and CDR2: SGHVS and FQNEAQ. This CDR3 region has 13 residues. The junction had 3 bases not matched to a gene; V was cut back by 4 bases and J by 3 bases. The chain's CDR3 is CASSSGGLYEQYF. Here the CDR3 DNA reads TGTGCCAGCAGCTCAGGGGGTCTCTACGAGCAGTACTTC. The full variable domain, its missing parts supplied by reference TRBV7-8 and TRBJ2-7, is GAGVSQSPRYKVAKRGQDVALRCDPISGHVSLFWYQQALGQGPEFLTYFQNEAQLDKSGLPSDRFFAERPEGSVSTLKIQRTQQEDSAVYLCASSSGGLYEQYFGPGTRLTVT.

V and J are TRBV5-6 and TRBJ2-3; 8 positions agree with TRBD1. This CDR3 has 15 amino acids. The junction had 5 bases not matched to a gene; V was cut back by 0 bases and J by 5 bases. Germline V gene sequence: CDR1 SGHDT, CDR2 YYEEEE. For the CDR3, the DNA is TGTGCCAGCAGCTTGGGAGGACAGGGACAAGATACGCAGTATTTT. This codes for CASSLGGQGQDTQYF.

The chain employs TRBV9 and TRBJ1-1, with no clear D. The germline V gene has CDR1 SGDLS and CDR2 YYNGEE. Trimming took off 4 bases at V and 6 bases at J, with 13 bases between the two ends. This CDR3 region has 13 residues. The CDR3 sequence: CASSPHMLAEAFF. CDR3 sequence (DNA): TGTGCCAGCAGCCCACACATGTTGGCTGAAGCTTTCTTT.

The genes are TRBV28 and TRBJ2-7; D is uncertain. From germline, CDR1 is MDHEN and CDR2 SYDVKM. The V end lost 1 base, the J end lost 3 bases, and 4 bases lay between the germline ends. This CDR3 is 12 amino acids long. CDR3 DNA sequence: TGTGCCAGCAGTTTATCCGGCTACGAGCAGTACTTC. It specifies CASSLSGYEQYF.

This chain connects TRBV27 to TRBJ2-5, with D maybe TRBD2 (5 bases). V gave up 1 base and J gave up 6 bases, with 9 bases separating them. The CDR3 extends over 13 amino acids. Germline CDR1 is MNHEY and CDR2 is SMNVEV (reference sequence). The DNA of the CDR3 is TGTGCCAGCAGTTTATTCCTCGGGAAGACCCAGTACTTC. It encodes CASSLFLGKTQYF.

V usage is TRBV9 and J usage is TRBJ1-4; weak D call: TRBD1 (6 bases). The V and J ends lost 0 bases and 8 bases respectively, with 14 bases between them. The germline V gene encodes CDR1 SGDLS and CDR2 YYNGEE. The CDR3 contains 15 residues. As DNA, the CDR3 is TGTGCCAGCAGCGTAGACGGGACATTAGTGGAAAAACTGTTTTTT. It yields the protein CASSVDGTLVEKLFF.

This clone was detected only once. V and J are TRBV9 and TRBJ1-1; a weak D match, TRBD1 (5 bases). The CDR3 consists of 15 residues. Trimming removed 1 base from V and 5 bases from J, with 15 bases in between. The germline CDR1 and CDR2 sequences are SGDLS and YYNGEE. The CDR3 reads CASSVTGGVGTEAFF. For the CDR3, the DNA is TGTGCCAGCAGCGTAACTGGAGGGGTAGGGACTGAAGCTTTCTTT.

This clone is deemed medium-sized (0.01 to 0.1%). The chain joins TRBV13 to TRBJ2-7; the D is unclear. This CDR3 spans 15 amino acids. V lost 0 bases and J lost 0, with 9 bases in between. CDR1 PRHDT and CDR2 FYEKMQ come from the germline V gene (reference sequence). The CDR3 spells CASSLGGLSSYEQYF. The CDR3, as DNA: TGTGCCAGCAGCTTAGGCGGGCTTAGCTCCTACGAGCAGTACTTC.

This rearrangement joins TRBV6-1 to TRBJ2-3; either TRBD1 or TRBD2 may supply D (5 bases each). V was cut by 4 bases and J by 1 base, with 18 bases left in between. Germline-derived CDR1 and CDR2 are MNHNS and SASEGT. The CDR3 has 17 residues. The CDR3 spells CASSVGDWGLGTDTQYF. The CDR3 nucleotides read TGTGCCAGCAGTGTGGGAGACTGGGGGTTGGGCACAGATACGCAGTATTTT.

V and J are TRBV14 and TRBJ2-3; D remains ambiguous. Looked up from germline, CDR1 is SGHDN and CDR2 is FVKESK. This CDR3 is built from 13 residues. V lost 9 bases to trimming and J lost 3 bases, with 13 bases between them. In DNA form, the CDR3 reads TGTGCCAGTAACGAGGTAGCAACAGATACGCAGTATTTT. Protein product: CASNEVATDTQYF.

Only a few counts were recorded for this clone. This chain connects TRBV28 to TRBJ2-7; 8 bases match TRBD2. The CDR3 consists of 16 residues. Trimming at V came to 6 bases and at J to 6 bases, leaving 16 bases not matched to a gene. Germline V gives CDR1 MDHEN, CDR2 SYDVKM. The CDR3 nucleotides are TGTGCCAGCAGCCATGCGCTAGCGGGCCCTCCGGGCGAGCAGTACTTC. Protein: CASSHALAGPPGEQYF.

This chain connects TRBV4-3 to TRBJ2-1, with 9 nucleotides matching TRBD1. Germline loops: CDR1 LGHNA, CDR2 YSLEER. This CDR3 comprises 14 residues. V lost 0 bases to trimming and J lost 9 bases; unmatched junction nucleotides: 3. CDR3 DNA: TGCGCCAGCAGCCAAGAACAGGGGGCAGGTGAGCAGTTCTTC. Translation gives CASSQEQGAGEQFF.

The chain employs TRBV27 and TRBJ1-2; D call uncertain. The CDR3 spans 12 residues. Per germline, CDR1 MNHEY and CDR2 SMNVEV (reference sequence). V lost 4 bases and J lost 8, with 11 bases in between. In DNA, the CDR3 is TGTGCCAGCAGTTCAGGCCCTTGGGGCTACACCTTC. This sequence encodes CASSSGPWGYTF.

V is TRBV5-1 and J is TRBJ2-3; weak D call: TRBD2 (6 bases). Germline assignment: CDR1 SGHRS and CDR2 YFSETQ. The germline V and J ends were trimmed by 0 bases and 4 bases, with 12 bases remaining between them. The CDR3 sequence is 15 residues long. The CDR3 reads CASSLALTSADTQYF. The CDR3 DNA follows: TGCGCCAGCAGCTTGGCATTGACTAGTGCAGATACGCAGTATTTT.

The chain links TRBV2 to TRBJ2-5; 13 positions match TRBD2. The CDR3 runs 16 residues. CDR1 is SNHLY and CDR2 is FYNNEI in the germline V gene. After removal of 7 bases from V and 5 bases from J, the junction contained 10 bases not matched to a gene. The CDR3 reads CASTLGLAGVRETQYF. The CDR3 DNA is TGTGCCAGCACCTTAGGACTAGCGGGAGTTCGGGAGACCCAGTACTTC. The whole variable domain, remainder taken from reference TRBV2 and TRBJ2-5, is EPEVTQTPSHQVTQMGQEVILRCVPISNHLYFYWYRQILGQKVEFLVSFYNNEISEKSEIFDDQFSVERPDGSNFTLKIRSTKLEDSAMYFCASTLGLAGVRETQYFGPGTRLLVL.

The chain joins TRBV5-4 to TRBJ1-3; 7 nucleotides align to TRBD1. The J segment lost 0 bases and the V segment lost 4 bases, leaving 16 bases of the junction unmatched. This CDR3 region has 19 residues. CDR1 and CDR2 (germline): SGHNT, YYREEE (reference sequence). DNA for the CDR3: TGTGCCAGCAGCATTTCTATGATTACAGGGGCCTACTCTGGAAACACCATATATTTT. This gives the protein CASSISMITGAYSGNTIYF.

The V call is TRBV27, the J call TRBJ2-3; D call uncertain. V lost 3 bases, J lost 1 base, and 11 bases lay in between. This CDR3 region has 15 residues. Germline CDR1 MNHEY, CDR2 SMNVEV (reference sequence). CDR3 sequence reads: CASSLGPWGTDTQYF. The CDR3 DNA reads TGTGCCAGCAGTTTGGGCCCATGGGGCACAGATACGCAGTATTTT.

The chain has TRBV6-5 and TRBJ2-7; D is undetermined. The germline CDR1 and CDR2 sequences are MNHEY and SVGAGI. V lost 2 bases and J 2 bases, leaving 7 bases between the germline ends. The CDR3 is 13 amino acids. In nucleotides, the CDR3 is TGTGCCAGCAGTTACATGGCAGCCTACGAGCAGTACTTC. Its protein product is CASSYMAAYEQYF.

The chain has TRBV19 and TRBJ2-6, with D unclear. The CDR3 totals 16 residues. The germline CDR1 and CDR2 sequences are LNHDA and SQIVND (reference sequence). With 5 bases removed from V and 4 bases from J, the gap between germline ends came to 15 bases. The CDR3, as DNA: TGTGCCAGTAGTGCCCCACAGCCTGGGGGGGCCAACGTCCTGACTTTC. Protein: CASSAPQPGGANVLTF.

V and J are TRBV15 and TRBJ2-1; perhaps TRBD2 as D (5 bases). The CDR3 totals 16 residues. Germline assignment: CDR1 LNHNV and CDR2 YYDKDF (reference sequence). V dropped 8 bases and J dropped 7 bases, with 24 bases sitting between them. The CDR3: CATGVYRRAGNNEQFF. CDR3 bases: TGTGCCACCGGGGTTTACAGACGGGCGGGTAATAATGAGCAGTTCTTC. Full variable domain (outside the CDR3, taken from reference TRBV15 and TRBJ2-1): DAMVIQNPRYQVTQFGKPVTLSCSQTLNHNVMYWYQQKSSQAPKLLFHYYDKDFNNEADTPDNFQSRRPNTSFCFLDIRSPGLGDTAMYLCATGVYRRAGNNEQFFGPGTRLTVL.

The rearrangement links TRBV29-1 to TRBJ2-1; 8 nucleotides align to TRBD2. Germline-derived CDR1 and CDR2 are SQVTM and ANQGSEA. The CDR3 consists of 17 residues. V lost 1 base, J lost 2 bases, and 10 bases stayed unmatched. For the CDR3, the DNA is TGCAGCGTTGAAGGAGCGGGAGATCTACAGGCCTACAATGAGCAGTTCTTC. It encodes CSVEGAGDLQAYNEQFF.

The chain combines TRBV19 with TRBJ2-2; tentatively, D is TRBD1 (5 bases). The CDR3 contains 13 residues. Germline assignment: CDR1 LNHDA and CDR2 SQIVND (reference sequence). The germline V and J ends were trimmed by 3 bases and 6 bases, with 8 bases remaining between them. This CDR3 is CASSILGAGELFF. The CDR3 DNA is TGTGCCAGTAGTATTCTAGGGGCCGGGGAGCTGTTTTTT.

This clone came up once. The chain uses TRBV19 and TRBJ2-5; D might be TRBD1 (5 bases). Gene TRBJ2-7 matches the end of the DNA better, so the J call may be wrong. Looked up from germline, CDR1 is LNHDA and CDR2 is SQIVND (reference sequence). The CDR3 is made up of 14 amino acids. The CDR3 protein is CASSAGHLVYEQYF. CDR3 nucleotide sequence: TGTGCCAGTAGTGCTGGACATCTCGTCTACGAGCAGTACTTC.

V is TRBV5-8 and J is TRBJ1-1; D not certain. V gave up 2 bases and J gave up 1 base, with 12 bases separating them. This CDR3 region has 15 residues. Germline-derived CDR1 and CDR2 are SGHTS and YDEGEE. The CDR3 DNA reads as TGTGCCAGCAGCTTCCGGGTGATTGGGAACACTGAAGCTTTCTTT. Amino acids: CASSFRVIGNTEAFF. Full variable domain (missing parts from reference TRBV5-8 and TRBJ1-1): EAGVTQSPTHLIKTRGQQATLRCSPISGHTSVYWYQQALGLGLQFLLWYDEGEERNRGNFPPRFSGRQFPNYSSELNVNALELEDSALYLCASSFRVIGNTEAFFGQGTRLTVV.

This clone is deemed medium-sized. The gene calls are TRBV6-6 and TRBJ2-3; 7 bases align to TRBD2. The germline V gene encodes CDR1 MNHNY and CDR2 SVGAGI (reference sequence). Unmatched junction bases numbered 14, after V lost 5 bases and J lost 9 bases. The CDR3 loop spans 15 amino acids. The CDR3 reads CASSDIAGVDGTQYF. The CDR3 nucleotides are TGTGCCAGCAGTGACATAGCGGGTGTAGACGGGACGCAGTATTTT.

As DNA, the CDR3 is TGTGCCAGCAGTTTAATCCCGAATAGCAATCAGCCCCAGCATTTT. The encoded protein is CASSLIPNSNQPQHF. V gene TRBV28 combines with J gene TRBJ1-5; D is uncertain. Germline-derived CDR1 and CDR2 are MDHEN and SYDVKM. This CDR3 is 15 amino acids long. V shed 2 bases and J shed 0 bases, with 8 bases lying between them.

The genes are TRBV10-3 and TRBJ2-3, with 9 bases identical to TRBD2. The CDR3 is made up of 14 amino acids. The V gene end was trimmed by 6 bases and the J gene end by 4 bases; junction bases not matched to a gene: 5. Germline CDR1 is ENHRY and CDR2 is SYGVKD. The CDR3 DNA is TGTGCCATCAGGGCGGGAGGGCCCTCAGATACGCAGTATTTT. It translates to CAIRAGGPSDTQYF.

This clone has more than one count but fewer than ten. The chain links TRBV19 to TRBJ2-1, with a weak D call TRBD2 (5 bases). V was clipped by 6 bases and J by 9 bases, with 15 bases between them. The CDR3 spans 13 residues. Germline V gives CDR1 LNHDA, CDR2 SQIVND (reference sequence). In DNA, the CDR3 is TGTGCCAGTAGCACCGCGGGCTGGGGTGAGCAGTTCTTC. It yields the protein CASSTAGWGEQFF.

The chain has TRBV19 and TRBJ2-4; D perhaps matches TRBD1 (5 bases). V lost 6 bases and J 2 bases, leaving 14 bases between the germline ends. The length of the CDR3 is 15 residues. In germline, CDR1 is LNHDA, CDR2 SQIVND (reference sequence). In DNA, the CDR3 is TGTGCCAGTAGAGGGGTGGGTGCGACCAAAAACATTCAGTACTTC. Protein product: CASRGVGATKNIQYF.

CDR3 protein: CASSVGLAGVGGSYNEQFF. The CDR3 DNA follows: TGTGCCAGCAGTGTGGGACTAGCGGGAGTAGGGGGCTCCTACAATGAGCAGTTCTTC. The chain carries TRBV6-4 and TRBJ2-1, with 14 positions matching TRBD2. The V gene end was trimmed by 4 bases and the J gene end by 0 bases; junction bases not matched to a gene: 8. The length of the CDR3 is 19 residues. Per the germline V gene, CDR1 is MRHNA and CDR2 is SNTAGT.